Sequencing of this T cell receptor (beta chain) was carried out in a study of metastatic and nonmetastatic thyroid tumors. Looking at the study overall: A comparison of repertoires was made across blood and tumor or nodule tissue from malignant and benign thyroid patients.

Study observations and caveats: It was reportedly found that TCR beta diversity was significantly higher in malignant thyroid tumors than in benign nodules, a difference seen in both blood and tumor samples.

About this clone: Its antigen is not identified.

Under the authors' procedure: Clinicopathological groups supplied CDR3 differences that were used to build a distant-metastasis classifier for papillary thyroid cancer. TCRdb reassembled clones from the PCR reads with MiXCR. The V and J calls come from TCRdb's annotation, not from the publication. The sample holds 22,000 or so clones; about 20% are singletons and the top ten take around 12%. Thyroid surgery had not been preceded by any treatment in any patient. The source of this sequence is a female donor with papillary thyroid cancer or a benign thyroid nodule (not recorded which). Some clones in this sample may be carry-over from other donors' samples. Sequencing used tumor tissue.

Written as DNA, the CDR3 is TGTGCCAGCAGTGAAACCTGGACAGGTAATCAGCCCCAGCATTTT. This codes for CASSETWTGNQPQHF. V is TRBV6-1 and J is TRBJ1-5; 7 bases map to TRBD1. The CDR3 is 15 residues long. After removal of 2 bases from V and 4 bases from J, the junction contained 5 bases not matched to a gene. Germline V lookup: CDR1 MNHNS, CDR2 SASEGT.